Below, 9 T cell receptor beta chains from the same sample are listed, as sequenced in a study of T-cell reconstitution after alpha-beta-depleted transplantation in children. Unique molecular identifiers tagged the TCRbeta library. MiXCR, run by TCRdb on the PCR reads, gives a single entry per CDR3 protein. The sample contains hundreds of thousands of distinct CDR3 sequences, around 23% of which appear only once. The material sequenced was PBMCs, mostly from graft donor cells, taken 360 days after TCRalphabeta/CD19-depleted stem cell transplant. Every receptor here comes from a boy under two years old who had a stem cell transplant for acute myeloid leukemia, so the T cells may come from the graft donor.

The chain combines TRBV3-1 with TRBJ2-7; 8 bases line up with TRBD2. CDR1 and CDR2 (germline): LGHDT, YNNKEL (reference sequence). The CDR3 extends over 14 amino acids. V dropped 4 bases and J dropped 6; count of bases not matched to a gene: 8. CDR3 nucleotides: TGTGCCAGCAGCCCAGATTGGCGGGGGGTCGAGCAGTACGTC. Its translation is CASSPDWRGVEQYV.

The CDR3 DNA follows: TGTGCCAGTGGGTCTACGGGGAGGGCCTACGAGCAGTACGTC. It translates to CASGSTGRAYEQYV. The chain joins TRBV28 to TRBJ2-7; 7 nucleotides match TRBD2. Germline loops: CDR1 MDHEN, CDR2 SYDVKM. The trim removed 9 bases at V and 2 bases at J, leaving 10 bases unmatched. The CDR3 loop spans 14 amino acids.

This clonotype showed up many times. The V and J genes are TRBV20-1 and TRBJ2-1; D not certain. CDR3 length: 10 residues. Looked up from germline, CDR1 is DFQATT and CDR2 is SNEGSKA (reference sequence). Trimming took off 1 base at V and 7 bases at J, with 2 bases between the two ends. CDR3 residues: CSARVNEQFF. The DNA for the CDR3 is TGCAGTGCTAGAGTTAATGAGCAGTTCTTC.

The chain employs TRBV15 and TRBJ2-1; unclear D gene. The V end lost 3 bases, the J end lost 2 bases, and 14 bases lay between the germline ends. The CDR3 contains 16 residues. Germline V CDR1 and CDR2: LNHNV, YYDKDF (reference sequence). The CDR3 is CATSRVDGPAYNEQFF. The DNA for the CDR3 is TGTGCCACCAGCAGGGTGGACGGACCGGCCTACAATGAGCAGTTCTTC.

In its sample, this clonotype was seen many times. V is TRBV6-5 and J is TRBJ1-2; perhaps TRBD1 as D (5 bases). The V end lost 2 bases, the J end lost 8 bases, and 12 bases lay between the germline ends. Germline CDR1 and CDR2: MNHEY and SVGAGI. The CDR3 is 13 amino acids. The chain's CDR3 is CASSYNGGTGYTF. In DNA, the CDR3 is TGTGCCAGCAGTTACAACGGGGGGACGGGCTACACCTTC.

In its sample, this clonotype was seen many times. The rearrangement uses TRBV12-3 or TRBV12-4 and TRBJ1-1; D is unresolved. The V gene lost 6 bases and the J gene lost 4 bases, with 6 bases spanning the gap. The CDR3 loop spans 11 amino acids. CDR3 DNA: TGTGCCAGCAGCCAATTCACTGAAGCTTTCTTT. Translating gives CASSQFTEAFF.

This clonotype was counted ten times or more. CDR3 loop: CASSEGTYEQYV. The CDR3 DNA follows: TGTGCCAGCAGTGAAGGGACTTACGAGCAGTACGTC. The V gene is TRBV28, the J gene TRBJ2-7; D might be TRBD2 (6 bases). CDR1 is MDHEN, CDR2 SYDVKM, per germline. The ends were cut back, 5 bases at V and 4 bases at J, with 9 bases in the middle. This CDR3 contains 12 residues.

This clonotype was observed at least ten times. The V gene is TRBV7-8, the J gene TRBJ1-2, with a tentative D call TRBD1 (6 bases). Germline lookup yields CDR1 SGHVS and CDR2 FQNEAQ. Trimming pared 0 bases from V and 3 bases from J, leaving 14 bases between. The CDR3 is 16 amino acids. The CDR3 region has the DNA TGTGCCAGCAGCTTAGCGAGCGGGGGCGCATACTATGGCTACACCTTC. Its translation: CASSLASGGAYYGYTF. The full variable domain, completed using reference TRBV7-8 and TRBJ1-2, is GAGVSQSPRYKVAKRGQDVALRCDPISGHVSLFWYQQALGQGPEFLTYFQNEAQLDKSGLPSDRFFAERPEGSVSTLKIQRTQQEDSAVYLCASSLASGGAYYGYTFGSGTRLTVV.

About this clonotype itself: It may be a read error: a sequence one base away is much more abundant. The gene calls are TRBV29-1 and TRBJ2-1; either TRBD1 or TRBD2 may fit D (5 bases each). This CDR3 contains 15 residues. V was cut by 4 bases and J by 0 bases, with 13 bases left in between. Germline values: CDR1 SQVTM, CDR2 ANQGSEA. The CDR3: CSVGGAKSSYNEQFF. CDR3 sequence (DNA): TGCAGCGTTGGAGGGGCGAAGAGCTCCTACAATGAGCAGTTCTTC.